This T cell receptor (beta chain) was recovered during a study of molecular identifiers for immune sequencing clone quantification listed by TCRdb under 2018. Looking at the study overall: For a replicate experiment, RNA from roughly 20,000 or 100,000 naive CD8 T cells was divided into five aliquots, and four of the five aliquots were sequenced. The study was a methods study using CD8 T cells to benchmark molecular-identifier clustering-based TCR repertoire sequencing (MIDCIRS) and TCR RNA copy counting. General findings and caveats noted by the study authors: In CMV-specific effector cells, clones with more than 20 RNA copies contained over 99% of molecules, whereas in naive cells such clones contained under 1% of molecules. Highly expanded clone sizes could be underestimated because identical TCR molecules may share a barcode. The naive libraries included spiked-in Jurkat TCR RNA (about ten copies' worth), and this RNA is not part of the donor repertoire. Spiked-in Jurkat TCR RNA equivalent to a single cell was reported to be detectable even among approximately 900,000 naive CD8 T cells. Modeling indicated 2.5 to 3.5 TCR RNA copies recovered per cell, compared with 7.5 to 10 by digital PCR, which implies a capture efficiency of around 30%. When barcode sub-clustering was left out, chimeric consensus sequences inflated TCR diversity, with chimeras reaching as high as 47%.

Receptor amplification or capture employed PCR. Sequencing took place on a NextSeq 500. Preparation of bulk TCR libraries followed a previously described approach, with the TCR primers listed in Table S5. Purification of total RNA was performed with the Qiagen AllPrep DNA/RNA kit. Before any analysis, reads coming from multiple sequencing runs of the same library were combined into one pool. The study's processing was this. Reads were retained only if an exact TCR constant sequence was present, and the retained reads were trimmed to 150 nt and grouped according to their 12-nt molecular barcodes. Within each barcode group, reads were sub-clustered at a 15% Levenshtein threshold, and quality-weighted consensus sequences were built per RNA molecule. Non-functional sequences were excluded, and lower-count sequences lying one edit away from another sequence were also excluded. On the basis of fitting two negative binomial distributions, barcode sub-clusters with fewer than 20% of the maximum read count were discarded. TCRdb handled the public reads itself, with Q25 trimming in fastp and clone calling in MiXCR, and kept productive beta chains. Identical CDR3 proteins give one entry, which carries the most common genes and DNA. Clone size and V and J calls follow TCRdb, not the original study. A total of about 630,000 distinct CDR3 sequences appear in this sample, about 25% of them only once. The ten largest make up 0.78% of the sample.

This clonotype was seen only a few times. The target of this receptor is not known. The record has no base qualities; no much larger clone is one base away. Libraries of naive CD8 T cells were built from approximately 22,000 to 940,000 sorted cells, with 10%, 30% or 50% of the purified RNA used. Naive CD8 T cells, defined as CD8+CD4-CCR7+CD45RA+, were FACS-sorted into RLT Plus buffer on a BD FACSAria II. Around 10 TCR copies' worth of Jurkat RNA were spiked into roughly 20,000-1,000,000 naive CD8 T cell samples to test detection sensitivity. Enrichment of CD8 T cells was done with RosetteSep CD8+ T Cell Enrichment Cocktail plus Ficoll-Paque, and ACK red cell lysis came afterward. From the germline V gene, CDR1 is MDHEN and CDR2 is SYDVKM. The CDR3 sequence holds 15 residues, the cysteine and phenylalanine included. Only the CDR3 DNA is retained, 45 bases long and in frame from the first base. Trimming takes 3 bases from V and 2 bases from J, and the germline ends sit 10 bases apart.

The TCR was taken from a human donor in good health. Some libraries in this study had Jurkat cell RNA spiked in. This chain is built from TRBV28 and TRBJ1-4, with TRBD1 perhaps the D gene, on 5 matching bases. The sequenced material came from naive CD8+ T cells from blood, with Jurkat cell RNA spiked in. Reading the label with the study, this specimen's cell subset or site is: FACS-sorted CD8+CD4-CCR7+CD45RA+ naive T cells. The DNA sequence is TGTGCCAGCAGTTTTGGGGGGTACACTAATGAAAAACTGTTTTTT. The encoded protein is CASSFGGYTNEKLFF.